The 30 T cell receptor beta chains reported below all come from one sample, sequenced in a study of technical replicates of blood from a few donors. The table came from immunoSEQ multiplex PCR; TCRdb's copy has only in-frame clones and leaves some out. Of 75,000 to 95,000 clones listed, roughly 95% were seen once; the top ten hold 0.36%. Material: T cells isolated from PBMCs. The receptors were gathered from a human donor in good health.

The chain joins TRBV2 to TRBJ2-3, with D possibly matching TRBD2 (5 bases). The CDR3 length is 16 residues. Germline V gene lookup returns CDR1 SNHLY and CDR2 FYNNEI. Between the trimmed V and J ends, which lost 5 bases and 3 bases, there was a span of 18 bases. The CDR3 DNA follows: TGTGCCAGCAGTTATTTGGTGGCCCGGGGAACAGATACGCAGTATTTT. Translated: CASSYLVARGTDTQYF.

The V and J genes are TRBV10-1 and TRBJ2-3, with 7 bases matching TRBD2. The CDR3 length is 16 residues. The J segment lost 2 bases and the V segment lost 7 bases, leaving 12 bases of the junction unmatched. The germline gives CDR1 WNHNN, CDR2 SYGVQD (reference sequence). The CDR3 protein is CASNFRLAATTDTQYF. The CDR3 DNA reads TGCGCCAGCAACTTTCGGCTAGCGGCGACCACAGATACGCAGTATTTT.

V is TRBV27 and J is TRBJ2-7, with TRBD1 matching over 10 bases. The ends lost 5 bases at V and 3 bases at J; junction bases unmatched: 7. Germline V gene data show CDR1 as MNHEY and CDR2 as SMNVEV (reference sequence). There are 15 residues in the CDR3. CDR3 nucleotides: TGTGCCAGCAGTATCTCCGGGACAGGGGACTACGAGCAGTACTTC. Amino acid sequence: CASSISGTGDYEQYF.

The chain links TRBV30 to TRBJ2-3; TRBD2 aligns across 10 bases. V was clipped by 5 bases and J by 5 bases; unmatched bases: 10. Germline loops: CDR1 GTSNPN, CDR2 SVGIG (reference sequence). This CDR3 has 15 amino acids. Here the CDR3 reads CAWAPRASGRDTQYF. CDR3 bases: TGTGCCTGGGCTCCTAGGGCTAGCGGGAGAGATACGCAGTATTTT. Complete variable domain (other parts from reference TRBV30 and TRBJ2-3): SQTIHQWPATLVQPVGSPLSLECTVEGTSNPNLYWYRQAAGRGLQLLFYSVGIGQISSEVPQNLSASRPQDRQFILSSKKLLLSDSGFYLCAWAPRASGRDTQYFGPGTRLTVL.

The chain links TRBV28 to TRBJ2-7, with D possibly being TRBD1 (6 bases). V lost 5 bases to trimming and J lost 6 bases, with 14 bases between them. There are 13 residues in the CDR3. From germline, CDR1 is MDHEN and CDR2 SYDVKM. The CDR3 DNA follows: TGTGCCAGCAGTCCCCTCTCGACAGGCGAGCAGTACTTC. It yields the protein CASSPLSTGEQYF.

CDR3 in amino acids: CAWSLGGASGYTF. The CDR3, as DNA: TGTGCCTGGAGTCTGGGGGGGGCCAGCGGCTACACCTTC. The V and J genes are TRBV30 and TRBJ1-2; the D gene is possibly TRBD1 (6 bases). Germline loops: CDR1 GTSNPN, CDR2 SVGIG (reference sequence). Trimming pared 2 bases from V and 8 bases from J, leaving 15 bases between. CDR3 size: 13 residues.

The rearrangement joins TRBV15 to TRBJ1-2; 7 bases line up with TRBD1. Germline CDR1 and CDR2: LNHNV and YYDKDF (reference sequence). CDR3 length: 13 residues. V was pared by 4 bases and J by 4 bases, with 3 bases of the junction left unmatched. The CDR3 nucleotides are TGTGCCACCAGCACCCGACAGGGCTATGGCTACACCTTC. Its protein product is CATSTRQGYGYTF.

The chain employs TRBV19 and TRBJ2-1; 12 nucleotides line up with TRBD1. This CDR3 has 16 residues. From germline, CDR1 is LNHDA and CDR2 SQIVND (reference sequence). The junction had 4 bases not matched to a gene; V was cut back by 5 bases and J by 2 bases. CDR3 nucleotides: TGTGCCAGTAGTCCAGGGACAGGGGGCGCCTACAATGAGCAGTTCTTC. Its translation is CASSPGTGGAYNEQFF. Full variable domain (remainder filled in from reference TRBV19 and TRBJ2-1): DGGITQSPKYLFRKEGQNVTLSCEQNLNHDAMYWYRQDPGQGLRLIYYSQIVNDFQKGDIAEGYSVSREKKESFPLTVTSAQKNPTAFYLCASSPGTGGAYNEQFFGPGTRLTVL.

The V call is TRBV2, the J call TRBJ1-1, with D uncertain. Germline CDR1 SNHLY, CDR2 FYNNEI. CDR3 length equals 14 residues. V was trimmed by 5 bases and J by 4 bases, leaving 14 bases between them. This chain's CDR3 is CASSSTAAGTEAFF. The CDR3 coding sequence is TGTGCCAGCAGTTCTACGGCGGCTGGCACTGAAGCTTTCTTT.

V is TRBV19 and J is TRBJ1-5; no firm D call. V lost 6 bases and J 5 bases, leaving 14 bases between the germline ends. CDR1 and CDR2 from the germline V gene are LNHDA and SQIVND (reference sequence). This CDR3 has 14 residues. The DNA for the CDR3 is TGTGCCAGTAGGCAACGAGTAGAGGATCAGCCCCAGCATTTT. Encoded protein: CASRQRVEDQPQHF.

The chain joins TRBV12-1 to TRBJ2-5; TRBD1 is the table's D call and was not checked against the DNA. TRBV12-1 is tagged as a pseudogene. The CDR3 length is 14 residues. CDR3 loop: CASSRTGGLETQYF. DNA for the CDR3: TGTGCCAGCAGCCGAACAGGGGGCTTAGAGACCCAGTACTTC.

This chain joins TRBV13 and TRBJ2-7, with TRBD2 identical over 10 bases. Per the germline V gene, CDR1 is PRHDT and CDR2 is FYEKMQ (reference sequence). With 3 bases clipped from V and 1 base from J, the junction kept 6 bases outside the gene matches. This CDR3 spans 16 amino acids. The CDR3 nucleotides are TGTGCCAGCAGCTTGCTAGCGGGAGAGGCGTCCTACGAGCAGTACTTC. As protein: CASSLLAGEASYEQYF.

This chain uses TRBV19 with TRBJ2-2, with 7 bases identical to TRBD2. CDR1 is LNHDA, CDR2 SQIVND, per germline (reference sequence). The CDR3 extends over 17 amino acids. Losses at the gene ends were 5 bases for V and 0 bases for J; bases not matched to a gene: 9. CDR3 bases: TGTGCCAGTAGTCCCCCCAAACTAGCGACGAACACCGGGGAGCTGTTTTTT. This codes for CASSPPKLATNTGELFF. The complete variable domain, with remaining parts taken from reference TRBV19 and TRBJ2-2, reads DGGITQSPKYLFRKEGQNVTLSCEQNLNHDAMYWYRQDPGQGLRLIYYSQIVNDFQKGDIAEGYSVSREKKESFPLTVTSAQKNPTAFYLCASSPPKLATNTGELFFGEGSRLTVL.

This clone appeared once. The chain carries TRBV25-1 and TRBJ2-1, with TRBD2 identical over 9 bases. Germline V gives CDR1 MGHDK, CDR2 SYGVNS. Unmatched junction bases numbered 3, after V lost 3 bases and J lost 6 bases. The CDR3 loop spans 14 amino acids. CDR3 residues: CASSDAGGINEQFF. In DNA form, the CDR3 reads TGTGCCAGCAGTGATGCGGGAGGGATCAATGAGCAGTTCTTC.

The rearrangement joins TRBV2 to TRBJ2-5; 10 bases map to TRBD2. This CDR3 is built from 18 residues. Germline V gene sequence: CDR1 SNHLY, CDR2 FYNNEI. Trimming at V came to 2 bases and at J to 2 bases, leaving 11 bases not matched to a gene. CDR3 loop: CASSESPSGRGWQETQYF. The CDR3 nucleotides are TGTGCCAGCAGTGAAAGCCCTAGCGGGAGAGGGTGGCAAGAGACCCAGTACTTC.

The chain is built from TRBV28 and TRBJ2-2, with D possibly being TRBD1 (7 bases). CDR3 length: 16 residues. Germline CDR1 reads MDHEN; CDR2 reads SYDVKM. V lost 3 bases to trimming and J lost 13 bases, with 24 bases between them. The CDR3 DNA reads as TGTGCCAGCAGTTTGCCCGACTCTGTAGGGACAGCGGGGCTGTTTTTT. Protein sequence: CASSLPDSVGTAGLFF.

The chain combines TRBV10-3 with TRBJ1-1; 9 bases map to TRBD1. The CDR3 sequence is 13 residues long. V lost 7 bases and J lost 5; bases outside the gene matches: 5. The V gene's germline CDR1 is ENHRY and CDR2 SYGVKD. As DNA, the CDR3 is TGTGCCATCACTATGGACAGGGGAACTGAAGCTTTCTTT. Its protein is CAITMDRGTEAFF.

The chain couples TRBV6-5 to TRBJ1-1; weak D call: TRBD1 (5 bases). V shed 0 bases and J shed 3 bases, with 11 bases lying between them. The CDR3 runs to 15 residues. From germline, CDR1 is MNHEY and CDR2 SVGAGI. The CDR3 DNA reads as TGTGCCAGCAGTTACTCGAACCAGGGTTACACTGAAGCTTTCTTT. This gives the protein CASSYSNQGYTEAFF.

The CDR3 DNA sequence: TGTGCCAGCAGCGTAGGGAGGACTAGCGGGAGAGGGGATAGCTCCTACAATGAGCAGTTCTTC. Protein: CASSVGRTSGRGDSSYNEQFF. The rearrangement links TRBV9 to TRBJ2-1, with TRBD2 matching 13 bases. The ends lost 0 bases at V and 0 bases at J; junction bases unmatched: 12. Per the germline V gene, CDR1 is SGDLS and CDR2 is YYNGEE. CDR3 length equals 21 residues.

This chain joins TRBV28 and TRBJ1-5; a weak D match, TRBD1 (6 bases). The germline V gene has CDR1 MDHEN and CDR2 SYDVKM. The germline V and J ends were trimmed by 5 bases and 7 bases, with 27 bases remaining between them. This CDR3 has 18 amino acids. Here the CDR3 DNA reads TGTGCCAGCAGTACCGACCCATTACAGGGACCCTATAGCCAGCCCCAGCATTTT. Amino acid sequence: CASSTDPLQGPYSQPQHF.

The V call is TRBV29-1, the J call TRBJ2-2; tentative D call: TRBD2 (6 bases). CDR1 is SQVTM, CDR2 ANQGSEA, per germline. Trimming left V 7 bases short and J 0 bases short, with 9 bases between. This CDR3 is 13 amino acids long. The CDR3 loop is CSGSGPNTGELFF. CDR3 DNA: TGCAGCGGTAGCGGACCGAACACCGGGGAGCTGTTTTTT.

This clone was seen a single time. This rearrangement joins TRBV21-1 to TRBJ1-1. TRBV21-1 is a documented pseudogene. The CDR3 extends over 14 amino acids. The chain's CDR3 is CASSKRRPGTEAFF. CDR3 bases: TGTGCCAGCAGCAAGCGGAGGCCGGGCACTGAAGCTTTCTTT.

V and J are TRBV9 and TRBJ1-1; D is possibly TRBD1 (5 bases). The germline V and J ends were trimmed by 3 bases and 6 bases, with 9 bases remaining between them. This CDR3 is 12 amino acids long. Germline V gives CDR1 SGDLS, CDR2 YYNGEE. The CDR3 is CASSAPRAEAFF. The CDR3 DNA sequence: TGTGCCAGCAGCGCACCCAGGGCTGAAGCTTTCTTT.

This clone showed up just once. The CDR3 nucleotides read TGTGCCAGCACAACCGGGACTAGCGGGAGGGCTAATGAGCAGTTCTTC. Amino acid sequence: CASTTGTSGRANEQFF. The chain has TRBV2 and TRBJ2-1, with 16 bases aligning to TRBD2. The CDR3 is made up of 16 amino acids. Germline lookup yields CDR1 SNHLY and CDR2 FYNNEI. J lost 7 bases, V lost 7 bases, and 7 bases had no gene match.

The V and J genes are TRBV27 and TRBJ2-7, with 11 bases aligning to TRBD2. Germline V gene lookup returns CDR1 MNHEY and CDR2 SMNVEV (reference sequence). The CDR3 has 15 amino acids. V was clipped by 4 bases and J by 7 bases; unmatched bases: 9. The CDR3 DNA follows: TGTGCCAGCAGTTCCCTAGCGGGAGGTTTAGGGGAGCAGTACTTC. It encodes CASSSLAGGLGEQYF.

The chain combines TRBV19 with TRBJ1-1, with TRBD1 matching over 8 bases. The ends lost 3 bases at V and 4 bases at J; junction bases unmatched: 7. This CDR3 is built from 15 residues. CDR1 is LNHDA and CDR2 is SQIVND in the germline V gene (reference sequence). The CDR3 DNA reads as TGTGCCAGTAGTATGGGCGGACAGGGTCTCACTGAAGCTTTCTTT. It specifies CASSMGGQGLTEAFF.

The rearrangement uses TRBV6-5 and TRBJ2-7; no clear D. Germline CDR1 reads MNHEY; CDR2 reads SVGAGI. V lost 8 bases and J 4 bases, leaving 6 bases between the germline ends. CDR3 length: 10 residues. CDR3 sequence (DNA): TGTGCCAGCGTCACTTACGAGCAGTACTTC. Translated: CASVTYEQYF.

The rearrangement joins TRBV14 to TRBJ2-1; 9 bases align to TRBD1. Germline V gene lookup returns CDR1 SGHDN and CDR2 FVKESK. CDR3 size: 18 residues. Trimming removed 1 base from V and 7 bases from J; junction bases left unmatched: 14. The CDR3 loop is CASSQAIRRTGAKNEQFF. The DNA of the CDR3 is TGTGCCAGCAGCCAAGCAATCCGGAGGACAGGGGCCAAAAATGAGCAGTTCTTC. Full variable domain (remainder filled in from reference TRBV14 and TRBJ2-1): EAGVTQFPSHSVIEKGQTVTLRCDPISGHDNLYWYRRVMGKEIKFLLHFVKESKQDESGMPNNRFLAERTGGTYSTLKVQPAELEDSGVYFCASSQAIRRTGAKNEQFFGPGTRLTVL.

The CDR3 protein is CASSRTDSPNQPQHF. The CDR3 DNA sequence: TGTGCCAGCAGCCGGACCGACAGTCCGAATCAGCCCCAGCATTTT. J is TRBJ1-5 and V is TRBV5-5; D might be TRBD1 (5 bases). Germline V gives CDR1 SGHKS, CDR2 YYEKEE (reference sequence). The V end was cut by 4 bases, the J end by 4 bases, with 15 bases between. This CDR3 is built from 15 residues.

The chain combines TRBV5-1 with TRBJ2-1, with TRBD2 identical over 14 bases. The V segment lost 5 bases and the J segment 8 bases; nucleotides outside the gene matches: 3. The germline V gene has CDR1 SGHRS and CDR2 YFSETQ. This CDR3 contains 14 residues. The CDR3 loop is CASRGLAGADEQFF. For the CDR3, the DNA is TGCGCCAGCAGGGGACTAGCGGGAGCTGATGAGCAGTTCTTC.